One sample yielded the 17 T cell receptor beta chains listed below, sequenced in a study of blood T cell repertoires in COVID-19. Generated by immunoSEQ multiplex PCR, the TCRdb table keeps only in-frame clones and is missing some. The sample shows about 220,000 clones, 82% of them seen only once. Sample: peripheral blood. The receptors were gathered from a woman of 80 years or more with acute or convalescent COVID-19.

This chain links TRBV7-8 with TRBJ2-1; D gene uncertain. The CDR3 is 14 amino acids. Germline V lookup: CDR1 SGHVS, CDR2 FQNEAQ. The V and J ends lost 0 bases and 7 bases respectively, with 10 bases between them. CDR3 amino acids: CASSLAPGDNEQFF. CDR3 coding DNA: TGTGCCAGCAGCTTAGCGCCAGGTGATAATGAGCAGTTCTTC. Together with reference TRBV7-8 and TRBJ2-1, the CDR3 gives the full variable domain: GAGVSQSPRYKVAKRGQDVALRCDPISGHVSLFWYQQALGQGPEFLTYFQNEAQLDKSGLPSDRFFAERPEGSVSTLKIQRTQQEDSAVYLCASSLAPGDNEQFFGPGTRLTVL.

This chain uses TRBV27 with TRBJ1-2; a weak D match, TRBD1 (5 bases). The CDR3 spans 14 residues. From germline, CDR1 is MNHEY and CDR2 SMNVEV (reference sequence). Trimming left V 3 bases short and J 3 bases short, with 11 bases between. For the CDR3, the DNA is TGTGCCAGCAGTTTTGACGGGGACTACTATGGCTACACCTTC. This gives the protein CASSFDGDYYGYTF.

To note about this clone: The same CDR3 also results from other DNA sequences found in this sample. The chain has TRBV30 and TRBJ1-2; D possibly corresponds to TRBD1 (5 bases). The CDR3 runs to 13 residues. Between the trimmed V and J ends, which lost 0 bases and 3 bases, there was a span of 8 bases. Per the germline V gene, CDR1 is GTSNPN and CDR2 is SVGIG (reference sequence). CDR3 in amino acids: CAWSVGGDYGYTF. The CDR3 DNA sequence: TGTGCCTGGAGTGTAGGAGGGGACTATGGCTACACCTTC.

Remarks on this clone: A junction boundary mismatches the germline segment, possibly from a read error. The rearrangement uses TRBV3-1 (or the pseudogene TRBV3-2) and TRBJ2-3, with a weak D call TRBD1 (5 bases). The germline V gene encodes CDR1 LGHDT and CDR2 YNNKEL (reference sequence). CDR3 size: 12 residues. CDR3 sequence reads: CASSQSTATQYF. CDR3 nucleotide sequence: TGTGCCAGCAGCCAATCGACAGCTACGCAGTATTTT.

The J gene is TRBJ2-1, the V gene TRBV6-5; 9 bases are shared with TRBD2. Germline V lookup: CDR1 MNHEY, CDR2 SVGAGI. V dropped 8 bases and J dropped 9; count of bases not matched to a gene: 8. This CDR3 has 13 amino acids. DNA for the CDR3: TGTGCCAGCTCAGGACTAGCGCCGAGTGAGCAGTTCTTC. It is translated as CASSGLAPSEQFF.

In DNA, the CDR3 is TGCAGCGTTAGCACAGGGGGGGATTCACCCCTCCACTTT. It encodes CSVSTGGDSPLHF. V and J are TRBV29-1 and TRBJ1-6; 8 bases are shared with TRBD1. Per germline, CDR1 SQVTM and CDR2 ANQGSEA. V was clipped by 5 bases and J by 8 bases; unmatched bases: 5. This CDR3 has 13 residues.

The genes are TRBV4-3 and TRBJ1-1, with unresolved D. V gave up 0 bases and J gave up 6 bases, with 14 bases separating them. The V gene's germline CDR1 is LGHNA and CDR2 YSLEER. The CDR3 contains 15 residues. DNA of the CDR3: TGCGCCAGCAGCCAAGATATTATGAGGGTTGCTGAAGCTTTCTTT. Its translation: CASSQDIMRVAEAFF.

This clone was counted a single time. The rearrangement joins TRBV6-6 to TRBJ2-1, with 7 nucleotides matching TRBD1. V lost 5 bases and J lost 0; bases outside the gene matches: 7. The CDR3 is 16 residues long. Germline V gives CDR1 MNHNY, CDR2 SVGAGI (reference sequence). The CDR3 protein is CASSRTGAGSYNEQFF. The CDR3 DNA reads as TGTGCCAGCAGTAGAACAGGGGCCGGCTCCTACAATGAGCAGTTCTTC.

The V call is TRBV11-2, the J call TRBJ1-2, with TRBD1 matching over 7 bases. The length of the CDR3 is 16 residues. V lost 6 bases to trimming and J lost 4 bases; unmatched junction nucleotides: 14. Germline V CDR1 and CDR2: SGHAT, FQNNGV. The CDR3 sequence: CASRGITGDRSYGYTF. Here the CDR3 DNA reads TGTGCCAGCAGAGGAATCACGGGGGACAGAAGCTATGGCTACACCTTC.

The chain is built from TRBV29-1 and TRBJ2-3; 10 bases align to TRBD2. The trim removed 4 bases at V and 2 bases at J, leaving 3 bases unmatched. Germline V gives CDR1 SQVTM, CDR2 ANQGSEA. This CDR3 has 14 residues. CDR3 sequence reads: CSVVGLADTDTQYF. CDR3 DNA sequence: TGCAGCGTTGTCGGACTAGCGGACACAGATACGCAGTATTTT.

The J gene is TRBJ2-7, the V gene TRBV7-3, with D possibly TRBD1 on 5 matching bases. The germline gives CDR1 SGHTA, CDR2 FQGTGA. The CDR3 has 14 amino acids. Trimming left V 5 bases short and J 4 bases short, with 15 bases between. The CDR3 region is CASSSLRETYEQYF. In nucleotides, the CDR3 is TGTGCCAGCAGCAGTCTCAGGGAAACTTACGAGCAGTACTTC.

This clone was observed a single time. Here the CDR3 DNA reads TGTGCCAGCAGCTTTACAGGGGAGACTGAAGCTTTCTTT. Encoded protein: CASSFTGETEAFF. The chain is built from TRBV7-9 and TRBJ1-1; 7 bases line up with TRBD1. CDR3 length equals 13 residues. V trimming: 3 bases; J trimming: 5 bases; junction bases outside the gene matches: 3. From germline, CDR1 is SEHNR and CDR2 FQNEAQ (reference sequence). The whole variable domain, filled in from reference TRBV7-9 and TRBJ1-1, reads DTGVSQNPRHKITKRGQNVTFRCDPISEHNRLYWYRQTLGQGPEFLTYFQNEAQLEKSRLLSDRFSAERPKGSFSTLEIQRTEQGDSAMYLCASSFTGETEAFFGQGTRLTVV.

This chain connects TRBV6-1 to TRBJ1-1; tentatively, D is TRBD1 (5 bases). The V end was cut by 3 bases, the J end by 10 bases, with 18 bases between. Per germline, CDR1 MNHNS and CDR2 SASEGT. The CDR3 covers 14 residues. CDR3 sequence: CASSDRQGSLGAFF. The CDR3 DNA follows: TGTGCCAGCAGTGACCGGCAGGGAAGTCTTGGAGCTTTCTTT.

As DNA, the CDR3 is TGTGCCACCAGTGACGCGTCCGGGACAGGCGCCAATGAGCAGTTCTTC. This translates into CATSDASGTGANEQFF. The V and J genes are TRBV24-1 and TRBJ2-1, with TRBD1 matching 8 bases. The CDR3 consists of 16 residues. Germline lookup yields CDR1 KGHDR and CDR2 SFDVKD. Trimming at V came to 4 bases and at J to 6 bases, leaving 10 bases not matched to a gene.

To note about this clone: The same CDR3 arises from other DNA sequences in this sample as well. The CDR3: CATSRDRRNYGYTF. The CDR3 DNA reads as TGTGCCACCAGCAGGGACAGACGGAACTATGGCTACACCTTC. The chain joins TRBV15 to TRBJ1-2, with D possibly being TRBD1 (6 bases). Trimming removed 3 bases from V and 2 bases from J, with 10 bases in between. Looked up from germline, CDR1 is LNHNV and CDR2 is YYDKDF (reference sequence). There are 14 residues in the CDR3.

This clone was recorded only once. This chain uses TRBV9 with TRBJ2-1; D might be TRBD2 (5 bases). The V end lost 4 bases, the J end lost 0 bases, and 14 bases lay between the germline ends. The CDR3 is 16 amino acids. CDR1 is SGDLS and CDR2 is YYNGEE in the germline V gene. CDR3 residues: CASSSRRRNSYNEQFF. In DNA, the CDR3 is TGTGCCAGCAGCTCCCGAAGGAGGAACTCCTACAATGAGCAGTTCTTC. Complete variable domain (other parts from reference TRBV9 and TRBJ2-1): DSGVTQTPKHLITATGQRVTLRCSPRSGDLSVYWYQQSLDQGLQFLIQYYNGEERAKGNILERFSAQQFPDLHSELNLSSLELGDSALYFCASSSRRRNSYNEQFFGPGTRLTVL.

The CDR3 nucleotides are TGTGCCAGCTCACCCTCCGGGACAGGGTCCTATGGCTACACCTTC. Its translation is CASSPSGTGSYGYTF. This chain joins TRBV18 and TRBJ1-2; 9 nucleotides agree with TRBD1. V trimming: 3 bases; J trimming: 4 bases; junction bases outside the gene matches: 6. Germline V lookup: CDR1 KGHSH, CDR2 LQKENI. This CDR3 comprises 15 residues.